Each of the 7 T cell receptor beta chains below was sequenced from the same sample in a study of shared clonotypes between healthy human individuals. TCRdb keeps only in-frame clones here, not all; method: immunoSEQ multiplex PCR. The sample has about 1.5 million clones, approximately 98% seen once; the top ten hold 0.4% to 0.45%. The specimen was naive CD4+ T cells sorted from blood. Regarding subset: CD45RA+ positively selected. All receptors derive from a man aged 25-45 years in good health.

This chain connects TRBV11-2 to TRBJ2-7; D remains ambiguous. This CDR3 is built from 15 residues. V was shortened by 1 base and J by 0 bases, with 10 bases between the two germline ends. CDR1 SGHAT and CDR2 FQNNGV come from the germline V gene. The CDR3 is CASSLVTVSSYEQYF. The CDR3, as DNA: TGTGCCAGCAGCTTAGTTACAGTAAGCTCCTACGAGCAGTACTTC.

The rearrangement joins TRBV2 to TRBJ1-1; D is unclear. The CDR3 has 12 amino acids. Germline loops: CDR1 SNHLY, CDR2 FYNNEI. V lost 6 bases to trimming and J lost 6 bases, with 11 bases between them. The chain's CDR3 is CASRGPGPEAFF. The CDR3 DNA reads as TGTGCCAGCAGAGGACCAGGCCCTGAAGCTTTCTTT.

The chain carries TRBV19 and TRBJ2-7; the D gene is possibly TRBD2 (6 bases). The CDR3 loop spans 18 amino acids. V was cut by 3 bases and J by 2 bases, with 23 bases left in between. Germline V gene data show CDR1 as LNHDA and CDR2 as SQIVND (reference sequence). In DNA, the CDR3 is TGTGCCAGTAGTATTGCCTCCTGGGGTTCGCGGGGAACCTACGAGCAGTACTTC. Translating gives CASSIASWGSRGTYEQYF. Full variable domain (remainder filled in from reference TRBV19 and TRBJ2-7): DGGITQSPKYLFRKEGQNVTLSCEQNLNHDAMYWYRQDPGQGLRLIYYSQIVNDFQKGDIAEGYSVSREKKESFPLTVTSAQKNPTAFYLCASSIASWGSRGTYEQYFGPGTRLTVT.

The chain uses TRBV4-2 and TRBJ2-7; D is unresolved. Per the germline V gene, CDR1 is LGHNA and CDR2 is YNFKEQ. Trimming stripped 1 base from V and 0 bases from J, with 10 bases between. This CDR3 has 15 residues. In DNA form, the CDR3 reads TGTGCCAGCAGCCAAGTCTCCGAGAGCTCCTACGAGCAGTACTTC. It specifies CASSQVSESSYEQYF.

The chain links TRBV10-1 to TRBJ2-1; 12 bases line up with TRBD2. Germline CDR1 and CDR2: WNHNN and SYGVQD (reference sequence). The V and J ends lost 8 bases and 5 bases, in that order; junction bases with no gene match: 10. The CDR3 covers 16 residues. The CDR3 sequence is CASDFALAGGHNEQFF. DNA of the CDR3: TGCGCCAGCGACTTCGCCCTAGCGGGAGGGCACAATGAGCAGTTCTTC.

The rearrangement links TRBV7-2 to TRBJ2-3; tentative D call: TRBD2 (6 bases). The V gene lost 5 bases and the J gene lost 9 bases, with 12 bases spanning the gap. Germline V gene lookup returns CDR1 SGHTA and CDR2 FQGNSA. The CDR3 is 12 amino acids. CDR3 protein: CASSQGGSTQYF. The CDR3, as DNA: TGTGCCAGCAGCCAGGGAGGCTCCACGCAGTATTTT. Complete variable domain (other parts from reference TRBV7-2 and TRBJ2-3): GAGVSQSPSNKVTEKGKDVELRCDPISGHTALYWYRQSLGQGLEFLIYFQGNSAPDKSGLPSDRFSAERTGGSVSTLTIQRTQQEDSAVYLCASSQGGSTQYFGPGTRLTVL.

The CDR3 spells CASSSGLAGAETQYF. Here the CDR3 DNA reads TGCGCCAGCAGCTCGGGACTAGCGGGAGCAGAGACCCAGTACTTC. This chain connects TRBV5-1 to TRBJ2-5; TRBD2 aligns across 14 bases. The CDR3 consists of 15 residues. Germline CDR1 SGHRS, CDR2 YFSETQ. The trim removed 3 bases at V and 4 bases at J, leaving 2 bases unmatched.